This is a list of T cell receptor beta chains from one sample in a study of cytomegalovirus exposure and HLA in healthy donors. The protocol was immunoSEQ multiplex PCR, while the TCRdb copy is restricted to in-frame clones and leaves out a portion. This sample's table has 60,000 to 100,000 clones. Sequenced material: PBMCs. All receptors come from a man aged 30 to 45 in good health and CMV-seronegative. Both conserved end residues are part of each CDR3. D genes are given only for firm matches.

CDR3 DNA: TGTGCCAGCAGCTTGGAGTGGGGGGGAGGCGGCTACACCTTC; CDR3 protein: CASSLEWGGGGYTF; V gene: TRBV5-6; D gene: NA; J gene: TRBJ1-2
CDR3 DNA: TGTGCCATCGCCCCGGGACTAGCGGCCTACGAGCAGTACTTC; CDR3 protein: CAIAPGLAAYEQYF; V gene: TRBV10-3; D gene: TRBD2; J gene: TRBJ2-7
CDR3 DNA: TGTGCCAGCAGCTTCCGGGACAGCCACTACGAGCAGTACTTC; CDR3 protein: CASSFRDSHYEQYF; V gene: TRBV5-6; D gene: TRBD1; J gene: TRBJ2-7
CDR3 DNA: TGTGCCAGCAGAGGACAAGAGTATGGCTACACCTTC; CDR3 protein: CASRGQEYGYTF; V gene: TRBV11-3; D gene: NA; J gene: TRBJ1-2
CDR3 DNA: TGTGCCAGCAGCCTTCTGGGGGGGAAGCGAAATGAGCAGTTCTTC; CDR3 protein: CASSLLGGKRNEQFF; V gene: TRBV7-9; D gene: TRBD2; J gene: TRBJ2-1
CDR3 DNA: TGTGCCAGCAGCGGGACGACAGGGGGTAATGGCTACACCTTC; CDR3 protein: CASSGTTGGNGYTF; V gene: TRBV9; D gene: TRBD1; J gene: TRBJ1-2
CDR3 DNA: TGTGCCAGCAGCGTAGCTGGACAGTGGGGAGGGTATGGCTACACCTTC; CDR3 protein: CASSVAGQWGGYGYTF; V gene: TRBV9; D gene: NA; J gene: TRBJ1-2
CDR3 DNA: TGTGCCAGCAGCTTAGGTCTCGGGACAGGGGCCCTCTACGAGCAGTACTTC; CDR3 protein: CASSLGLGTGALYEQYF; V gene: TRBV11-3; D gene: TRBD1; J gene: TRBJ2-7
CDR3 DNA: TGCGCCAGCAGCTCCCTCCCGGGACTAGCGGCCTATCGTGCAGATACGCAGTATTTT; CDR3 protein: CASSSLPGLAAYRADTQYF; V gene: TRBV5-1; D gene: TRBD2; J gene: TRBJ2-3
CDR3 DNA: TGTGCCAGCAGCTTAGGAGGGGGAATCGACTATGGCTACACCTTC; CDR3 protein: CASSLGGGIDYGYTF; V gene: TRBV7-8; D gene: NA; J gene: TRBJ1-2
CDR3 DNA: TGCGCCACCGGACAGGGGGCGCGAGACACTGAAGCTTTCTTT; CDR3 protein: CATGQGARDTEAFF; V gene: TRBV4-1; D gene: TRBD1; J gene: TRBJ1-1
CDR3 DNA: TGTGCCATCAGTGAGCCACTTGCAGATACGCAGTATTTT; CDR3 protein: CAISEPLADTQYF; V gene: TRBV10-3; D gene: NA; J gene: TRBJ2-3
CDR3 DNA: TGTGCCAGTAGTAGCGGAGTGGACACTGAAGCTTTCTTT; CDR3 protein: CASSSGVDTEAFF; V gene: TRBV19; D gene: NA; J gene: TRBJ1-1
CDR3 DNA: TGCGCCAGCAGCTTACTGGGACAGGGGATGGCTGAAGCTTTCTTT; CDR3 protein: CASSLLGQGMAEAFF; V gene: TRBV5-1; D gene: TRBD1; J gene: TRBJ1-1
CDR3 DNA: TGTGCCAGCAGCCTCGAGGGGGAAGGCTCACCCCTCCACTTT; CDR3 protein: CASSLEGEGSPLHF; V gene: TRBV9; D gene: NA; J gene: TRBJ1-6
CDR3 DNA: TGTGCCAGCAGTTACGCGGCGGTTAACTACGAGCAGTACTTC; CDR3 protein: CASSYAAVNYEQYF; V gene: TRBV6-5; D gene: NA; J gene: TRBJ2-7
CDR3 DNA: TGTGCCAGCAGTGAAGCTTCGGTGGGCAGGGGGGCAGCTGAAGCTTTCTTT; CDR3 protein: CASSEASVGRGAAEAFF; V gene: TRBV2; D gene: TRBD1; J gene: TRBJ1-1
CDR3 DNA: TGTGCCAGCAGTCGCATTAACGGCGTTTTGGGGGCCTATGGCTACACCTTC; CDR3 protein: CASSRINGVLGAYGYTF; V gene: TRBV27; D gene: NA; J gene: TRBJ1-2
CDR3 DNA: TGTGCCAGTAGTTTCTCCCCGGGATTCGGCAATCAGCCCCAGCATTTT; CDR3 protein: CASSFSPGFGNQPQHF; V gene: TRBV19; D gene: NA; J gene: TRBJ1-5
CDR3 DNA: TGTGCCAGCAGTTACTCGGGCGGGAGAGAGACCCAGTACTTC; CDR3 protein: CASSYSGGRETQYF; V gene: TRBV6-5; D gene: TRBD2; J gene: TRBJ2-5
CDR3 DNA: TGTGCCAGCTCATCTGGGCTAGCGGGCCAAGAGACCCAGTACTTC; CDR3 protein: CASSSGLAGQETQYF; V gene: TRBV18; D gene: TRBD2; J gene: TRBJ2-5
CDR3 DNA: TGTGCCTGGAGTGTGGGGAGTTCTGGCAACATTCAGTACTTC; CDR3 protein: CAWSVGSSGNIQYF; V gene: TRBV30; D gene: NA; J gene: TRBJ2-4
CDR3 DNA: TGTGCCAGCTCAGGTGAAAGCACAGATACGCAGTATTTT; CDR3 protein: CASSGESTDTQYF; V gene: TRBV2; D gene: NA; J gene: TRBJ2-3
CDR3 DNA: TGCGCCAGCAGCCTTGCGGGAGCTAAAGATACGCAGTATTTT; CDR3 protein: CASSLAGAKDTQYF; V gene: TRBV4-1; D gene: TRBD2; J gene: TRBJ2-3
CDR3 DNA: TGTGCCAGCAGCGGTCGGACGGACTCAACCCTAGTGCAGTACTTC; CDR3 protein: CASSGRTDSTLVQYF; V gene: TRBV7-3; D gene: NA; J gene: TRBJ2-7
CDR3 DNA: TGTGCCAGCAGTGAAGCTTTAGCGGGGTTGTACGAGCAGTACTTC; CDR3 protein: CASSEALAGLYEQYF; V gene: TRBV6-1; D gene: TRBD2; J gene: TRBJ2-7
CDR3 DNA: TGTGCCAGTAGTCCGGCAGGGGCTACTGAAGCTTTCTTT; CDR3 protein: CASSPAGATEAFF; V gene: TRBV19; D gene: NA; J gene: TRBJ1-1